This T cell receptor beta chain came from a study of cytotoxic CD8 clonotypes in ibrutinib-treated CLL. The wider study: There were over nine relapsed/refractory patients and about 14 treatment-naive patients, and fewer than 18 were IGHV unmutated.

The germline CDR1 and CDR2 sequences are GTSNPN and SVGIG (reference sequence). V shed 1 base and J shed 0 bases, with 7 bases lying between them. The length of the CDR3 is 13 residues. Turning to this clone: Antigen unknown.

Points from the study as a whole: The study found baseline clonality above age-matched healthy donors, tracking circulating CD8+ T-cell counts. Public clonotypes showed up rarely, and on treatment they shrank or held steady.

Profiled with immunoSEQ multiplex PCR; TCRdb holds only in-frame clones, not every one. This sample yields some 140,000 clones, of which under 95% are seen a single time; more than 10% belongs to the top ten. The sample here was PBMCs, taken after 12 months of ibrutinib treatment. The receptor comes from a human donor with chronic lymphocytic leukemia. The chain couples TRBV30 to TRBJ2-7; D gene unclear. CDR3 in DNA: TGTGCCTGGAGTGACACCCCCTCCTACGAGCAGTACTTC. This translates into CAWSDTPSYEQYF.